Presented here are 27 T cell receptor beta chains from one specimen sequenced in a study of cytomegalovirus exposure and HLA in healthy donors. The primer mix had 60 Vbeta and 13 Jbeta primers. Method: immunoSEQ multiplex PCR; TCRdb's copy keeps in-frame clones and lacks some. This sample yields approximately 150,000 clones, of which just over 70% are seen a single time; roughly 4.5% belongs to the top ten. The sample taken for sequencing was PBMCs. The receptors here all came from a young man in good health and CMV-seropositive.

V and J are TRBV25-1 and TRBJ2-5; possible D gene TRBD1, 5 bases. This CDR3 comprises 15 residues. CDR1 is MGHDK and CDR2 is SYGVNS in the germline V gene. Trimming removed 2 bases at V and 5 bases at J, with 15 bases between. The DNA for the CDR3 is TGTGCCAGCAGTGAAGATCTGGGGCTCGGGGAGACCCAGTACTTC. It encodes CASSEDLGLGETQYF.

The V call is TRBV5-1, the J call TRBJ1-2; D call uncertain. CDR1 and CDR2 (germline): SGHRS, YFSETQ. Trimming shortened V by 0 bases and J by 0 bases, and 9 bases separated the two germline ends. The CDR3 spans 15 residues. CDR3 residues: CASSLEPGANYGYTF. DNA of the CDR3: TGCGCCAGCAGCTTGGAACCGGGAGCTAACTATGGCTACACCTTC.

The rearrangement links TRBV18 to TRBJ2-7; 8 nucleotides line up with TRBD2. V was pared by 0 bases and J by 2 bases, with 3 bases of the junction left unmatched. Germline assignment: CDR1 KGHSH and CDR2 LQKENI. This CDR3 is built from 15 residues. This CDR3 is CASSPPAGRAYEQYV. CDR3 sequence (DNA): TGTGCCAGCTCACCACCCGCCGGGAGGGCCTACGAGCAGTACGTC.

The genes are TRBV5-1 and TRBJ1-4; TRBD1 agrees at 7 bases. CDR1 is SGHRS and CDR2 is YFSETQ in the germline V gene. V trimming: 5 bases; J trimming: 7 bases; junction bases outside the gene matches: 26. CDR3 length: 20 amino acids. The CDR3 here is CASSSPSGGTVREETEKLFF. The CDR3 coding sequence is TGCGCCAGCAGTTCTCCGTCCGGCGGGACAGTAAGAGAAGAGACTGAAAAACTGTTTTTT.

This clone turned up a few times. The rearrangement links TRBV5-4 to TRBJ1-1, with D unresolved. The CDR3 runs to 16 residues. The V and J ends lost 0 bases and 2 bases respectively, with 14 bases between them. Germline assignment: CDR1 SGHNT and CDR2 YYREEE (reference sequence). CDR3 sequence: CASSLDSVSINTEAFF. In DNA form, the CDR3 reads TGTGCCAGCAGCTTGGATTCTGTATCTATTAACACTGAAGCTTTCTTT.

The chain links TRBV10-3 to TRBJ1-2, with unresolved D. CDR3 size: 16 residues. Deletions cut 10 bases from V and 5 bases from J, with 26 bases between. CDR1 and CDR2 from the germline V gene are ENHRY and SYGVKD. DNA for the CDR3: TGTGCCACGTCGAACCAAATGACATCTAGCCGTTATGGCTACACCTTC. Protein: CATSNQMTSSRYGYTF.

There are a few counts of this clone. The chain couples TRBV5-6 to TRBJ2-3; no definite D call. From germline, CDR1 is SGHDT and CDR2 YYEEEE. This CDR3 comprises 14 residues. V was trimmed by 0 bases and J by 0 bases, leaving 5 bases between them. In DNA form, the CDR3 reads TGTGCCAGCAGCTTGGGAGTCAGCACAGATACGCAGTATTTT. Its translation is CASSLGVSTDTQYF.

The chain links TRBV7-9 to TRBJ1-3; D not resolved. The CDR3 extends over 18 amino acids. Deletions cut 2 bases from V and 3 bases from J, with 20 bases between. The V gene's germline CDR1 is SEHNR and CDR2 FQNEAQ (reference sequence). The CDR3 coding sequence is TGTGCCAGCAGCTTATTTGGAGGACGAAGGGTTGGTGGAAACACCATATATTTT. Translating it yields CASSLFGGRRVGGNTIYF.

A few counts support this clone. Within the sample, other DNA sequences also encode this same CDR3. The CDR3 nucleotides read TGTGCCAGCAGCGTAACTAGCACAGATACGCAGTATTTT. This codes for CASSVTSTDTQYF. This chain connects TRBV9 to TRBJ2-3, with D uncertain. The V gene's germline CDR1 is SGDLS and CDR2 YYNGEE. Trimming left V 1 base short and J 0 bases short, with 3 bases between. This CDR3 spans 13 amino acids.

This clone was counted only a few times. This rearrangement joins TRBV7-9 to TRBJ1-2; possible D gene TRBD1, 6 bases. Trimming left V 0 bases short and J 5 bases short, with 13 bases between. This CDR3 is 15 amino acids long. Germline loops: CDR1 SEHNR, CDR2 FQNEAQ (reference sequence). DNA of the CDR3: TGTGCCAGCAGCTTAGCGCTAGGACAGAGTTATGGCTACACCTTC. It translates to CASSLALGQSYGYTF.

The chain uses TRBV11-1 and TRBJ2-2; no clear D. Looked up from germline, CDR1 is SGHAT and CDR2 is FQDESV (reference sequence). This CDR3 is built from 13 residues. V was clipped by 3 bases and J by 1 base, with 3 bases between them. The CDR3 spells CASSFKNTGELFF. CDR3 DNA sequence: TGTGCCAGCAGCTTCAAGAACACCGGGGAGCTGTTTTTT.

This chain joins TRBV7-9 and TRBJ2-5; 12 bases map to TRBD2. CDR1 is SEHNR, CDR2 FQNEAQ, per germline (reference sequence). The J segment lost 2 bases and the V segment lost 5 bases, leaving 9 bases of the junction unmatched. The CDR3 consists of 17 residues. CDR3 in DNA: TGTGCCAGCAGCCGCGGACTAGCGGGGACGCAGCAAGAGACCCAGTACTTC. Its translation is CASSRGLAGTQQETQYF. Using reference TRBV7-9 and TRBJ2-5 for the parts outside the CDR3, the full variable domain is DTGVSQNPRHKITKRGQNVTFRCDPISEHNRLYWYRQTLGQGPEFLTYFQNEAQLEKSRLLSDRFSAERPKGSFSTLEIQRTEQGDSAMYLCASSRGLAGTQQETQYFGPGTRLLVL.

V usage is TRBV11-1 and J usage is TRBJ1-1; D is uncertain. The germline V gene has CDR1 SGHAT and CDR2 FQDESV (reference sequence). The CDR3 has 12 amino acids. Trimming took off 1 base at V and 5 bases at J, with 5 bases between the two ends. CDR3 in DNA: TGTGCCAGCAGCTTAGGGCGGACTGAAGCTTTCTTT. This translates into CASSLGRTEAFF. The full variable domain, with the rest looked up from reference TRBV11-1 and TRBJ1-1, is EAEVAQSPRYKITEKSQAVAFWCDPISGHATLYWYRQILGQGPELLVQFQDESVVDDSQLPKDRFSAERLKGVDSTLKIQPAELGDSAMYLCASSLGRTEAFFGQGTRLTVV.

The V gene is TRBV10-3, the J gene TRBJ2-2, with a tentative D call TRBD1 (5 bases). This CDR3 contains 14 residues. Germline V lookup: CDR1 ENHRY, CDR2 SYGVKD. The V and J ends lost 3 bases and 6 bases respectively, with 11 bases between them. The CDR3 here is CAISEGVDSGELFF. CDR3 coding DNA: TGTGCCATCAGTGAAGGGGTTGATTCCGGGGAGCTGTTTTTT.

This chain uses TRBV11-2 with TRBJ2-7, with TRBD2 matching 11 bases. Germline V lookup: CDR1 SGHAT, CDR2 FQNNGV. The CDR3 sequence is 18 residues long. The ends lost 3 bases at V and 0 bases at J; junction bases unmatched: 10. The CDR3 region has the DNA TGTGCCAGCAGCTTTCCCCCGGGACTAGCGGCTAGCTCCTACGAGCAGTACGTC. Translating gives CASSFPPGLAASSYEQYV.

Written as DNA, the CDR3 is TGTGCCAGCAGCTTGGAGGGTTTGGACACTGAAGCTTTCTTT. Its translation is CASSLEGLDTEAFF. The chain carries TRBV11-1 and TRBJ1-1; unclear D gene. Germline-derived CDR1 and CDR2 are SGHAT and FQDESV (reference sequence). V gave up 3 bases and J gave up 3 bases, with 11 bases separating them. The CDR3 is 14 amino acids.

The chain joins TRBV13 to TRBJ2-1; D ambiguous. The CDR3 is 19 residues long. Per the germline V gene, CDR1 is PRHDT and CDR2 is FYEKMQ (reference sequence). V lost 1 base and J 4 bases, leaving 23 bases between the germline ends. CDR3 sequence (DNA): TGTGCCAGCAGCTTAGACTCCGGTGGCGGAAGGTTCCGATACAATGAGCAGTTCTTC. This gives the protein CASSLDSGGGRFRYNEQFF.

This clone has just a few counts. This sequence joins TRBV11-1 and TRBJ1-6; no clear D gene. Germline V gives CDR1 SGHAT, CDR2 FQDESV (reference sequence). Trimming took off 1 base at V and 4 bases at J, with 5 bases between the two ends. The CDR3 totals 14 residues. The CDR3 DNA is TGTGCCAGCAGCTTAGAACGGTATAATTCACCCCTCCACTTT. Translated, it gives CASSLERYNSPLHF.

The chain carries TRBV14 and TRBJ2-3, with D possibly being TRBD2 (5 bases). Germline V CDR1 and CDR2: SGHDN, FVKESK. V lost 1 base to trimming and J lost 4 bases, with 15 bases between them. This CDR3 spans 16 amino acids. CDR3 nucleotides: TGTGCCAGCAGCCAAGTCGGTGTGGGAGTGGCAGATACGCAGTATTTT. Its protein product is CASSQVGVGVADTQYF. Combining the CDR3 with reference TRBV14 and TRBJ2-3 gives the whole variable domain EAGVTQFPSHSVIEKGQTVTLRCDPISGHDNLYWYRRVMGKEIKFLLHFVKESKQDESGMPNNRFLAERTGGTYSTLKVQPAELEDSGVYFCASSQVGVGVADTQYFGPGTRLTVL.

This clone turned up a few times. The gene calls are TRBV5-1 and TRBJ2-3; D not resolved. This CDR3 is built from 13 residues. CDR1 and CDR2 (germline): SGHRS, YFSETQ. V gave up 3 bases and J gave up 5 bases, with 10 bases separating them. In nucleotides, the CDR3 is TGCGCCAGCAGCTATAGTGGTGGAGATACGCAGTATTTT. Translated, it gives CASSYSGGDTQYF.

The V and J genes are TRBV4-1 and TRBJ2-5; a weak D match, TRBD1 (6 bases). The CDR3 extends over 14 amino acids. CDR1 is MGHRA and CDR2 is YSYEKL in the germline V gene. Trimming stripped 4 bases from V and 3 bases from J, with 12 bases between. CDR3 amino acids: CASSPGRGEETQYF. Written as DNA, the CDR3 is TGCGCCAGCAGCCCCGGCAGGGGAGAAGAGACCCAGTACTTC.

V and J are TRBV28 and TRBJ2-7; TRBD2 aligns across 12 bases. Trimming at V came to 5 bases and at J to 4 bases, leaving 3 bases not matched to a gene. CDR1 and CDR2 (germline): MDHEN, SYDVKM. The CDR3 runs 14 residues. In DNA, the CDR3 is TGTGCCAGCAGTCGACTAGCGGGGGCTTACGAGCAGTACGTC. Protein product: CASSRLAGAYEQYV.

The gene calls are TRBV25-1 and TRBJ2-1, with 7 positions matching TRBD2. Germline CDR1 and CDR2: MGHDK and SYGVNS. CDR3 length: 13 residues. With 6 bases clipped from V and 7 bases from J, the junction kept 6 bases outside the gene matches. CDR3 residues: CASRGRGVNEQFF. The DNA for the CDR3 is TGTGCCAGCAGGGGGAGGGGTGTAAATGAGCAGTTCTTC.

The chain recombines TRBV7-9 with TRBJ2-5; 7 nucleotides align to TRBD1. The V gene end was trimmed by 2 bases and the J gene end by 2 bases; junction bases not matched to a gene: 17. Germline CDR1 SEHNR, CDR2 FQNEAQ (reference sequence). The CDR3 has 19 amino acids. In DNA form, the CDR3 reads TGTGCCAGCAGCTTATCGACAGGGTGGCAAGTGGGCACGCAAGAGACCCAGTACTTC. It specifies CASSLSTGWQVGTQETQYF.

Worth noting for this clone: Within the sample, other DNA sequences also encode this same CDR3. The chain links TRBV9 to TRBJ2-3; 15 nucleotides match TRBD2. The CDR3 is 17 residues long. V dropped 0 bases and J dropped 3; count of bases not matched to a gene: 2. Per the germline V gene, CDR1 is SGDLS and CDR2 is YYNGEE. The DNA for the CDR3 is TGTGCCAGCAGCGTAGGGACTAGCGGGAGGGGGACAGATACGCAGTATTTT. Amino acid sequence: CASSVGTSGRGTDTQYF.

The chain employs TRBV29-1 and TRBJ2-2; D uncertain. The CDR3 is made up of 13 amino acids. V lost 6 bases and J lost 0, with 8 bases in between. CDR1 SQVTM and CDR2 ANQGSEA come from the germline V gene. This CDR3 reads CSVRGANTGELFF. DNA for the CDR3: TGCAGCGTCCGAGGCGCGAACACCGGGGAGCTGTTTTTT.

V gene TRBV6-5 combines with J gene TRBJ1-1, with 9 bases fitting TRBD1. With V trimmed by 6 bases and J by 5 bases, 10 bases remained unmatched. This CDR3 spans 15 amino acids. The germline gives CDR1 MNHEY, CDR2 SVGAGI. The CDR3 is CASSPSLGQGTEAFF. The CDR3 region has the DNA TGTGCCAGCAGCCCGAGTTTGGGACAGGGAACTGAAGCTTTCTTT.